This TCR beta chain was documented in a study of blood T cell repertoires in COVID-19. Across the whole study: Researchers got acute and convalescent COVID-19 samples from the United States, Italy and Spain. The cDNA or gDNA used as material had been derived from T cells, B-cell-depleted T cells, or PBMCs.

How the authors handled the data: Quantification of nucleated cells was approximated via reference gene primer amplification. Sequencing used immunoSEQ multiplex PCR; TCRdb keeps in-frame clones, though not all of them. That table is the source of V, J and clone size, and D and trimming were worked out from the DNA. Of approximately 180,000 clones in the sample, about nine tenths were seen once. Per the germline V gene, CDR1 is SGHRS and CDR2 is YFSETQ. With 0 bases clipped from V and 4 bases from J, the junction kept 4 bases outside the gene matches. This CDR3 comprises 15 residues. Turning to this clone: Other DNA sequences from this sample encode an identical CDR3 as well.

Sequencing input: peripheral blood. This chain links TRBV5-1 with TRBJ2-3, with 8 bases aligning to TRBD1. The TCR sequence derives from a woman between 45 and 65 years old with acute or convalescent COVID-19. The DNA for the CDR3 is TGCGCCAGCAGCTTGGGGGGACAGGTGGCAGATACGCAGTATTTT. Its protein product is CASSLGGQVADTQYF.